This is a list of T cell receptor beta chains from one sample in a study of blood T cell repertoires in COVID-19. The repertoire was sequenced with immunoSEQ multiplex PCR; TCRdb's copy has only in-frame clones and lacks some. The table includes about 140,000 clones, 85% to 90% detected once. Specimen: peripheral blood. All receptors derive from a woman between 55 and 75 years old with acute or convalescent COVID-19. The CDR3 runs from the conserved cysteine through the conserved F or W. Fields, in order: clone size, V gene, J gene, D gene, CDR3 length, CDR3 protein, CDR3 DNA. The D gene is left open where the match is weak. Some rows mark clone size as missing; the rest say once, few, many or name a class of expanded clone.

-,TRBV6-2/TRBV6-3,TRBJ2-3,-,15,CASSTTGMRRDTQYF,TGTGCCAGCAGCACAACAGGGATGCGGCGAGATACGCAGTATTTT
-,TRBV18,TRBJ1-2,-,14,CASSPQRTNYGYTF,TGTGCCAGCTCACCGCAGAGGACTAACTATGGCTACACCTTC
-,TRBV28,TRBJ1-2,-,13,CASIESGAHGYTF,TGTGCCAGCATCGAGTCAGGGGCCCATGGCTACACCTTC
-,TRBV7-2,TRBJ1-6,-,15,CASSLSQVENSPLHF,TGTGCCAGCAGCTTATCACAGGTGGAAAATTCACCCCTCCACTTT
-,TRBV6-2/TRBV6-3,TRBJ1-5,-,13,CASSYSGWVPQHF,TGTGCCAGCAGTTACTCGGGCTGGGTACCCCAGCATTTT
-,TRBV18,TRBJ2-2,-,16,CASSPLRVPETGELFF,TGTGCCAGCTCACCACTTCGGGTGCCCGAGACCGGGGAGCTGTTTTTT
few,TRBV12-3/TRBV12-4,TRBJ2-3,-,13,CASSVLSTDTQYF,TGTGCCAGCAGTGTCTTGAGCACAGATACGCAGTATTTT
-,TRBV5-6,TRBJ1-1,-,17,CASSLFGQTFLNTEAFF,TGTGCCAGCAGCTTGTTTGGACAGACATTCTTGAACACTGAAGCTTTCTTT
-,TRBV28,TRBJ1-2,TRBD1,12,CASSSKGAINTF,TGTGCCAGCAGCAGTAAGGGGGCCATCAACACCTTC
-,TRBV2,TRBJ1-2,TRBD1,13,CASRVGTGNGYTF,TGTGCCAGCAGGGTCGGGACAGGGAACGGCTACACCTTC
-,TRBV6-2/TRBV6-3,TRBJ1-1,TRBD1,18,CASSSSTGVVTYTREAFF,TGTGCCAGCAGTTCCTCAACAGGGGTAGTAACCTACACTCGCGAAGCTTTCTTT
-,TRBV19,TRBJ1-2,-,14,CASRVPGQTYGYTF,TGTGCCAGTAGGGTTCCTGGACAGACCTATGGCTACACCTTC
-,TRBV5-4,TRBJ2-7,TRBD2,17,CASSTGTSGGSDYEQYF,TGTGCCAGCAGCACCGGGACTAGCGGGGGGTCGGATTACGAGCAGTACTTC
-,TRBV6-5,TRBJ2-2,TRBD1,15,CASTRQGGNTGELFF,TGTGCCAGCACCAGACAGGGGGGGAACACCGGGGAGCTGTTTTTT
once,TRBV28,TRBJ1-2,-,11,CASRGVRGYTF,TGTGCCAGCAGAGGGGTGCGTGGCTACACCTTC
-,TRBV7-2,TRBJ1-1,-,14,CASSLVQGNTEAFF,TGTGCCAGCAGCTTAGTGCAGGGCAACACTGAAGCTTTCTTT
-,TRBV5-1,TRBJ2-7,-,14,CASSLAGSSYEQYF,TGCGCCAGCAGCTTGGCCGGGAGCTCCTACGAGCAGTACTTC
-,TRBV6-5,TRBJ2-4,TRBD1,15,CASRGQGLAKNIQYF,TGTGCCAGCAGGGGACAGGGTCTAGCCAAAAACATTCAGTACTTC
-,TRBV5-1,TRBJ1-3,-,16,CASTSGMINSGNTIYF,TGCGCCAGCACCTCAGGGATGATTAACTCTGGAAACACCATATATTTT
-,TRBV9,TRBJ2-1,TRBD2,15,CASSVDSGGAYEQFF,TGTGCCAGCAGCGTAGATAGCGGGGGGGCCTATGAGCAGTTCTTC
-,TRBV28,TRBJ1-2,-,15,CASSSPRRANYGYTF,TGTGCCAGCAGTTCCCCCCGGAGAGCTAACTATGGCTACACCTTC
-,TRBV28,TRBJ2-3,-,15,CATQRGGVGTDTQYF,TGTGCCACCCAAAGGGGGGGTGTCGGCACAGATACGCAGTATTTT
-,TRBV11-2,TRBJ2-2,TRBD2,16,CASSITSGGAAGELFF,TGTGCCAGCAGCATTACTAGCGGGGGGGCCGCAGGGGAGCTGTTTTTT
-,TRBV30,TRBJ1-5,TRBD1,15,CAWSRTGQIVQPQHF,TGTGCCTGGAGTAGAACGGGACAGATCGTTCAGCCCCAGCATTTT
once,TRBV9,TRBJ1-1,-,11,CASSTGTEAFF,TGTGCCAGCAGCACAGGTACTGAAGCTTTCTTT
-,TRBV19,TRBJ2-2,-,16,CASSIGPGGNTGELFF,TGTGCCAGTAGTATTGGCCCAGGAGGGAACACCGGGGAGCTGTTTTTT
-,TRBV7-2,TRBJ1-2,TRBD1,16,CASSLARQGGGYGYTF,TGTGCCAGCAGCTTAGCCAGACAAGGGGGCGGTTATGGCTACACCTTC
-,TRBV2,TRBJ1-3,-,14,CASNPLASGNTIYF,TGTGCCAGCAATCCTCTGGCCTCTGGAAACACCATATATTTT
once,TRBV6-5,TRBJ2-5,-,15,CASSLGTSYQETQYF,TGTGCCAGCAGTTTGGGGACATCGTACCAAGAGACCCAGTACTTC
-,TRBV3-1/TRBV3-2,TRBJ2-5,-,13,CASSQGRGETQYF,TGTGCCAGCAGCCAAGGCAGGGGAGAGACCCAGTACTTC
-,TRBV11-2,TRBJ1-1,-,14,CASSARLMNTEAFF,TGTGCCAGCAGCGCGCGACTGATGAACACTGAAGCTTTCTTT
-,TRBV5-1,TRBJ1-5,TRBD1,15,CASSTGTAHNQPQHF,TGCGCCAGCAGCACGGGGACAGCCCACAATCAGCCCCAGCATTTT
once,TRBV28,TRBJ1-2,-,14,CASMPGGGGYGYTF,TGTGCCAGCATGCCTGGGGGCGGAGGCTATGGCTACACCTTC
-,TRBV24-1,TRBJ2-3,-,13,CATSDLADDTQYF,TGTGCCACCAGTGATTTGGCGGATGATACGCAGTATTTT
-,TRBV19,TRBJ2-1,TRBD2,20,CASSIDLGLAGASGYNEQFF,TGTGCCAGTAGTATAGATCTGGGCCTAGCGGGGGCCTCGGGGTACAATGAGCAGTTCTTC
-,TRBV5-8,TRBJ2-6,-,17,CASSSVRDNSGANVLTF,TGTGCCAGCAGCTCGGTACGGGACAACTCTGGGGCCAACGTCCTGACTTTC
-,TRBV7-9,TRBJ1-6,TRBD1,14,CASSRMGQQSPLHF,TGTGCCAGCAGCCGAATGGGACAGCAATCACCCCTCCACTTT
-,TRBV7-3,TRBJ2-2,-,15,CASSKTPENTGELFF,TGTGCCAGCAGCAAAACACCAGAGAACACCGGGGAGCTGTTTTTT
many,TRBV19,TRBJ1-2,-,18,CASSKDYGASGVLYGYTF,TGTGCCAGTAGTAAAGATTACGGGGCTTCGGGAGTCCTATATGGCTACACCTTC
-,TRBV7-3,TRBJ2-3,TRBD2,15,CASSLVAGGSDTQYF,TGTGCCAGCAGCTTAGTAGCGGGGGGTTCAGATACGCAGTATTTT
-,TRBV28,TRBJ1-1,-,13,CASSLYTWGGAFF,TGTGCCAGCAGTTTGTACACATGGGGGGGGGCTTTCTTT
-,TRBV28,TRBJ2-1,TRBD1,19,CASSFQDAGTGSSYNEQFF,TGTGCCAGCAGCTTCCAGGACGCCGGGACAGGGAGCTCCTACAATGAGCAGTTCTTC
-,TRBV4-2,TRBJ2-1,TRBD2,15,CASSQGSGGPNEQFF,TGTGCCAGCAGCCAAGGTAGCGGGGGGCCCAATGAGCAGTTCTTC
-,TRBV19,TRBJ1-1,-,14,CASAGRQGNTEAFF,TGTGCCAGCGCTGGGAGGCAGGGGAACACTGAAGCTTTCTTT
-,TRBV20-1,TRBJ2-7,-,11,CSAIRGYEQYF,TGCAGTGCTATCAGGGGCTACGAGCAGTACTTC
-,TRBV25-1,TRBJ1-1,-,14,CASSEYGGGTEAFF,TGTGCCAGCAGTGAATACGGGGGTGGCACTGAAGCTTTCTTT
-,TRBV19,TRBJ2-1,TRBD2,15,CASSMSSGGNGEQFF,TGTGCCAGTAGTATGAGTAGCGGGGGGAACGGTGAGCAGTTCTTC
-,TRBV28,TRBJ1-2,-,15,CASSLFGGQDYGYTF,TGTGCCAGCAGTTTATTCGGGGGGCAAGACTATGGCTACACCTTC
-,TRBV15,TRBJ2-3,-,15,CATSGRWQISGTQYF,TGTGCCACCTCGGGCAGGTGGCAAATTTCAGGGACGCAGTATTTT
-,TRBV10-3,TRBJ1-4,-,13,CATARSANEKLFF,TGTGCCACCGCCCGGTCTGCTAATGAAAAACTGTTTTTT
-,TRBV7-3,TRBJ2-1,TRBD1,15,CASSLGGQGFNEQFF,TGTGCCAGCAGCTTAGGGGGACAGGGGTTCAATGAGCAGTTCTTC
-,TRBV7-9,TRBJ1-2,-,15,CASSLPSGGANGYTF,TGTGCCAGCAGCTTACCCTCGGGGGGGGCGAATGGCTACACCTTC
-,TRBV5-1,TRBJ2-7,TRBD1,17,CASSSDPGTEVSYEQYF,TGCGCCAGCAGCTCCGATCCCGGGACAGAGGTATCCTACGAGCAGTACTTC
-,TRBV20-1,TRBJ1-2,TRBD1,11,CSATDRGGYTF,TGCAGTGCAACCGACAGGGGAGGCTACACCTTC
-,TRBV27,TRBJ1-2,-,14,CASSLSHQGFGYTF,TGTGCCAGCAGTTTGTCCCACCAGGGTTTCGGCTACACCTTC
-,TRBV7-9,TRBJ1-2,TRBD1,13,CASSLGQGWGYTF,TGTGCCAGCAGCCTCGGACAGGGTTGGGGCTACACCTTC
-,TRBV19,TRBJ2-5,-,15,CASTHKGRNQETQYF,TGTGCCAGTACCCATAAGGGGCGGAACCAAGAGACCCAGTACTTC
-,TRBV3-1/TRBV3-2,TRBJ2-7,TRBD2,14,CASSQVGLAGEQYF,TGTGCCAGCAGCCAAGTTGGACTAGCTGGGGAGCAGTACTTC
-,TRBV30,TRBJ1-1,TRBD1,15,CAWIDRGRGDTEAFF,TGTGCCTGGATAGACAGGGGGCGTGGGGACACTGAAGCTTTCTTT
-,TRBV7-9,TRBJ2-1,TRBD1,16,CASSLGQGQSLDEQFF,TGTGCCAGCAGCTTAGGACAGGGGCAATCGCTCGATGAGCAGTTCTTC